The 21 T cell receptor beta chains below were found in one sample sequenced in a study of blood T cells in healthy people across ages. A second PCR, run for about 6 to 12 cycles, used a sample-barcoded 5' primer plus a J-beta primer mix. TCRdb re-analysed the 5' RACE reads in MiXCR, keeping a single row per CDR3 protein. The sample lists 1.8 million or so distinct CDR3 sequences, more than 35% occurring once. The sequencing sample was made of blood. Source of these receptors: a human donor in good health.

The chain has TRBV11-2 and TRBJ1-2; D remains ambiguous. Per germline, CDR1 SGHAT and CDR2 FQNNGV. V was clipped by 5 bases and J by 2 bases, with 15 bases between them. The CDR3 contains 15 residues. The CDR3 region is CASSQLIRTNYGYTF. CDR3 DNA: TGTGCCAGCAGCCAACTCATCCGGACCAACTATGGCTACACCTTC.

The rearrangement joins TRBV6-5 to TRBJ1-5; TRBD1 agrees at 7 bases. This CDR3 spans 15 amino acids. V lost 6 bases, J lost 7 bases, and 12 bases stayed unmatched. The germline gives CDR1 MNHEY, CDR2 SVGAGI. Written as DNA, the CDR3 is TGTGCCAGCAGGCGTGGAAAGGGGGCCGGCCAGCCCCAGCATTTT. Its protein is CASRRGKGAGQPQHF.

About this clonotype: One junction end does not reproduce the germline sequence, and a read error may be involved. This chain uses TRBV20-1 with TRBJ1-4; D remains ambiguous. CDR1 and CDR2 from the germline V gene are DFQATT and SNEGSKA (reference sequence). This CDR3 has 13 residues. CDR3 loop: CSARTLLNEKLCF. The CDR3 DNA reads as TGCAGTGCTAGGACGTTGCTTAATGAAAAACTGTGTTTT.

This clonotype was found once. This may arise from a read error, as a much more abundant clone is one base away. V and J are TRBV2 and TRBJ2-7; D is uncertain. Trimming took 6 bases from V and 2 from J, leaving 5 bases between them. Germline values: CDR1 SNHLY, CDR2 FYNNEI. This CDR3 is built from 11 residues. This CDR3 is CASRYTYEQYF. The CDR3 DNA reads TGTGCCAGCAGGTATACCTACGAGCAGTACTTC.

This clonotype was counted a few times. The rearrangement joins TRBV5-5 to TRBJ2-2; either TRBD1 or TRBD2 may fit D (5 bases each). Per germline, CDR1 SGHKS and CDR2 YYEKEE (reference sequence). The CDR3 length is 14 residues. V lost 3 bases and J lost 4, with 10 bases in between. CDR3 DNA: TGTGCCAGCAGCTCCTCCGGGACCACCGGGGAGCTGTTTTTT. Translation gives CASSSSGTTGELFF.

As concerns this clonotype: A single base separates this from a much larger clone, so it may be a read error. In nucleotides, the CDR3 is TGTGCCAGCAGCGCGGGGGGCCAAGAGATCCAGTACTTC. Translation gives CASSAGGQEIQYF. This chain joins TRBV7-2 and TRBJ2-5, with 8 bases aligning to TRBD2. CDR3 length equals 13 residues. CDR1 and CDR2 (germline): SGHTA, FQGNSA.

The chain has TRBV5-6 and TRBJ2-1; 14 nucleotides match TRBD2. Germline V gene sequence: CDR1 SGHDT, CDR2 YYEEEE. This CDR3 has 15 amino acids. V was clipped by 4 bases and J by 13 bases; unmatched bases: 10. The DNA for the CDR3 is TGTGCCAGCAGCGGCCCGAGGACTAGCGGGGGGAAACAGTTCTTC. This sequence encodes CASSGPRTSGGKQFF.

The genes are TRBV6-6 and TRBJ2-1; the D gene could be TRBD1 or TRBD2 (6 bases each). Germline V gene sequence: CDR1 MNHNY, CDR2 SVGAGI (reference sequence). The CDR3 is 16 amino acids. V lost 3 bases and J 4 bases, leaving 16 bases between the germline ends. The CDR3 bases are TGTGCCAGCAGTTATATAGGGGGAGGAGTTTACAATGAGCAGTTCTTC. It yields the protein CASSYIGGGVYNEQFF.

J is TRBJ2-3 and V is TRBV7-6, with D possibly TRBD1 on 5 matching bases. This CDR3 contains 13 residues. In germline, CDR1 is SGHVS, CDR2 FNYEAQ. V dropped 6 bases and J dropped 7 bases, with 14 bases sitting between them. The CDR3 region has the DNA TGTGCCAGCAGTCCAACACAGGCCAATACGCAGTATTTT. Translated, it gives CASSPTQANTQYF. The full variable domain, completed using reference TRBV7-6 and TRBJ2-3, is GAGVSQSPRYKVTKRGQDVALRCDPISGHVSLYWYRQALGQGPEFLTYFNYEAQQDKSGLPNDRFSAERPEGSISTLTIQRTEQRDSAMYRCASSPTQANTQYFGPGTRLTVL.

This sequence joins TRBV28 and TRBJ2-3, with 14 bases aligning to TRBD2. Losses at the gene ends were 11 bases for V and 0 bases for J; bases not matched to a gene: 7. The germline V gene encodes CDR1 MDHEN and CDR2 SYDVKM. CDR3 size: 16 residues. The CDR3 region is CAAGTSGGPSTDTQYF. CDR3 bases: TGTGCCGCGGGGACTAGCGGGGGCCCTAGCACAGATACGCAGTATTTT.

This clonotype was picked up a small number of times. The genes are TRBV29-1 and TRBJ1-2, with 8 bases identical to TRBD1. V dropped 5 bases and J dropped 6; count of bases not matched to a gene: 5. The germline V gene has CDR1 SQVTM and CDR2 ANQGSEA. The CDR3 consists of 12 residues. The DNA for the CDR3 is TGCAGCGTTCCAGGGGGCAGGCATGGCTACACCTTC. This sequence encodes CSVPGGRHGYTF.

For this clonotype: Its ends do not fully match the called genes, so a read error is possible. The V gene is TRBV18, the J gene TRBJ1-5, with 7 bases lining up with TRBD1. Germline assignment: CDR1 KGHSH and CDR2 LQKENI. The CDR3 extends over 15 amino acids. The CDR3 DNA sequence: TGTGCCGGCTCTCTCTGGGACAGCCCCAATCAGCCCCGGCATTTT. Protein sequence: CAGSLWDSPNQPRHF.

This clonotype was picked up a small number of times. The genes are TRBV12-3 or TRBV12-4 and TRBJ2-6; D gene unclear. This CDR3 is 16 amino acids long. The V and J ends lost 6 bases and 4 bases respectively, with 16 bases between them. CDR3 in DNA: TGTGCCAGCAGCCCATCCGCGAGGCCGGGGGCCAACGTCCTGACTTTC. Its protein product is CASSPSARPGANVLTF.

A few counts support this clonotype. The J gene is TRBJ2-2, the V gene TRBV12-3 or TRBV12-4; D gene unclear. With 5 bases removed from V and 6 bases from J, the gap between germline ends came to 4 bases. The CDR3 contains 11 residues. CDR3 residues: CASSPSGELFF. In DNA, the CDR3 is TGTGCCAGCAGTCCGTCCGGGGAGCTGTTTTTT.

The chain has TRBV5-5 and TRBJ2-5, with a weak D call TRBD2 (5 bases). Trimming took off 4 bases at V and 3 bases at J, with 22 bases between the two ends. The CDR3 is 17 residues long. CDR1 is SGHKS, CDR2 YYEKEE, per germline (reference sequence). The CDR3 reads CASSSGARYRIKETQYF. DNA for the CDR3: TGTGCCAGCAGCAGCGGCGCAAGATATCGGATAAAAGAGACCCAGTACTTC.

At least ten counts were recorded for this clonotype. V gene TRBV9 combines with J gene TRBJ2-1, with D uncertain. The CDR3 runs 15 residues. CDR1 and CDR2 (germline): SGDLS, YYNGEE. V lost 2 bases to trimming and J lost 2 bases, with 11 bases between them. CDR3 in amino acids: CASSVSVGTYNEQFF. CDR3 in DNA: TGTGCCAGCAGCGTCTCCGTAGGGACCTACAATGAGCAGTTCTTC.

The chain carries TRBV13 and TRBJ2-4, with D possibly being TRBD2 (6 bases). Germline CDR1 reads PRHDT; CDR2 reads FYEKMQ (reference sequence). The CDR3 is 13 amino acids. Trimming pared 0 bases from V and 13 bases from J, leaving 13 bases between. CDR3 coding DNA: TGTGCCAGCAGCTTAGGCCTTTTGGGGGGACAGTACTTC. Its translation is CASSLGLLGGQYF.

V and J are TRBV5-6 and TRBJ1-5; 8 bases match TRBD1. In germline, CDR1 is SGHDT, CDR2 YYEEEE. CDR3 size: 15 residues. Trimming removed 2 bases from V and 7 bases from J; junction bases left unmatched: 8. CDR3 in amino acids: CASSFQDRGYQPQHF. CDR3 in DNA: TGTGCCAGCAGCTTCCAAGACAGGGGATACCAGCCCCAGCATTTT.

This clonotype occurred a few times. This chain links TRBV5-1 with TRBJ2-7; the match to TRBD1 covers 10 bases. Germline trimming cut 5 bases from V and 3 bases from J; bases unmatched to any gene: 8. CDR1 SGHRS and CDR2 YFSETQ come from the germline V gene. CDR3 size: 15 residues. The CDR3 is CASRGPGQGFYEQYF. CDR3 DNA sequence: TGCGCCAGCAGGGGCCCGGGACAGGGGTTCTACGAGCAGTACTTC.

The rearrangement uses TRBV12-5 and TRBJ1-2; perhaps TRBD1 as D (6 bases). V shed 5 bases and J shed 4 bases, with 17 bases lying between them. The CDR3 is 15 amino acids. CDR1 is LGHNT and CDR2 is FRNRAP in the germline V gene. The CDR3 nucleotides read TGTGCTAGTGGTAAACAGGGACTTCGAAGCTATGGCTACACCTTC. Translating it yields CASGKQGLRSYGYTF.

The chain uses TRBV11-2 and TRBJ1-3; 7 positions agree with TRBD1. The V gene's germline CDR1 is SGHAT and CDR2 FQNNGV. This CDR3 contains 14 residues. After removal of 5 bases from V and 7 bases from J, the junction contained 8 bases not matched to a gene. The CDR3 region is CASSPRGTANTIYF. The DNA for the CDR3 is TGTGCCAGCAGCCCAAGGGGGACAGCGAACACCATATATTTT.